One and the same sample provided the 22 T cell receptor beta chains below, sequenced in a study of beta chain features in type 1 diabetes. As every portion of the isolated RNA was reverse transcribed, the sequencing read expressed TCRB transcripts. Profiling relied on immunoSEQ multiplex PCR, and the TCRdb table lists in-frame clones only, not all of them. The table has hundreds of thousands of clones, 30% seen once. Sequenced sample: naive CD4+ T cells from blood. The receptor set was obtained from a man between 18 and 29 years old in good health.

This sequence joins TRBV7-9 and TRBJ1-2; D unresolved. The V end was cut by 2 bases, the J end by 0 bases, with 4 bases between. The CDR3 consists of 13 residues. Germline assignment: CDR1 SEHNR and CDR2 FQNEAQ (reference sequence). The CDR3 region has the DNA TGTGCCAGCAGCTTAACAGCTAACTATGGCTACACCTTC. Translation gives CASSLTANYGYTF.

The chain's CDR3 is CASGRDTQYF. DNA for the CDR3: TGTGCCAGCGGTCGGGATACGCAGTATTTT. The gene calls are TRBV5-4 and TRBJ2-3; D unclear. This CDR3 is 10 amino acids long. Germline V gene data show CDR1 as SGHNT and CDR2 as YYREEE (reference sequence). Trimming shortened V by 7 bases and J by 6 bases, and 6 bases separated the two germline ends.

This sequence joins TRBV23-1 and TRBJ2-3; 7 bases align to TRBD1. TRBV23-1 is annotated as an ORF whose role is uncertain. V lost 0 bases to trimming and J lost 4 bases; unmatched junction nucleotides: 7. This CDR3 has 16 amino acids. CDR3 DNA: TGCGCCAGCAGTCAATCGTGCAGGGGGTTTGCAGATACGCAGTATTTT. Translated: CASSQSCRGFADTQYF.

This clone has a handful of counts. The CDR3 sequence is CASSQDLGRSSYEQYF. CDR3 bases: TGTGCCAGCAGCCAAGATCTCGGCCGAAGCTCCTACGAGCAGTACTTC. V usage is TRBV4-2 and J usage is TRBJ2-7; D call uncertain. V shed 0 bases and J shed 0 bases, with 12 bases lying between them. Germline CDR1 and CDR2: LGHNA and YNFKEQ. This CDR3 contains 16 residues.

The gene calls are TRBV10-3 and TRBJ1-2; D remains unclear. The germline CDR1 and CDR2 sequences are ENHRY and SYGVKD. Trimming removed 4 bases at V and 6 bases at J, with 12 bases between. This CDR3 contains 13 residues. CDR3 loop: CAISGRWEDGYTF. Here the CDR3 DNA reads TGTGCCATCAGTGGGCGCTGGGAAGATGGCTACACCTTC.

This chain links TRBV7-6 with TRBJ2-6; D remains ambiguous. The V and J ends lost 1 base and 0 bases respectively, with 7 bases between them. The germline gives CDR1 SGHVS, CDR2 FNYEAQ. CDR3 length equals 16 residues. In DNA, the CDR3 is TGTGCCAGCAGCTTAGAGATCCCCTCTGGGGCCAACGTCCTGACTTTC. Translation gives CASSLEIPSGANVLTF.

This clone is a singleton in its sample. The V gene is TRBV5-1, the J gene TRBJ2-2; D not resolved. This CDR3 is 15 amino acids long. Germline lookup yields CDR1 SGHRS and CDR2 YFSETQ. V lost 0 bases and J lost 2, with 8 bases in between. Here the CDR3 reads CASSLGGANTGELFF. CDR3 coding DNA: TGCGCCAGCAGCTTGGGTGGCGCTAACACCGGGGAGCTGTTTTTT.

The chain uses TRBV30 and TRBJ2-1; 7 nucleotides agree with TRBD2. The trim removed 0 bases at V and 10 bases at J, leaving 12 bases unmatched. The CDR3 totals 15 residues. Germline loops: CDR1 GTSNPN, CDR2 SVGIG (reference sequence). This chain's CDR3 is CAWSVRLADFSEQFF. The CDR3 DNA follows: TGTGCCTGGAGTGTTCGGCTAGCGGACTTCAGCGAGCAGTTCTTC.

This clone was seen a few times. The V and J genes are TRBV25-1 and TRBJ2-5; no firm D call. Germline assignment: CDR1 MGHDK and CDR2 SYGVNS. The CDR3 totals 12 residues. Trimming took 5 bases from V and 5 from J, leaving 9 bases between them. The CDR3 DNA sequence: TGTGCCAGCAGTAACCATTGGGAGACCCAGTACTTC. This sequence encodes CASSNHWETQYF.

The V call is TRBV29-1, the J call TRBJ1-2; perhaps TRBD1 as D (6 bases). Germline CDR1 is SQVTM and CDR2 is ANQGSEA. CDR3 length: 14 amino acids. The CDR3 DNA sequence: TGCTGCGCGCAGGGACAAACCGGAAACTATGGCTACACCTTC. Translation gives CCAQGQTGNYGYTF.

CDR3 protein: CSVDLLTDTQYF. Written as DNA, the CDR3 is TGCAGCGTTGATTTACTCACAGATACGCAGTATTTT. V gene TRBV29-1 combines with J gene TRBJ2-3; D remains ambiguous. The germline gives CDR1 SQVTM, CDR2 ANQGSEA. The length of the CDR3 is 12 residues. V shed 3 bases and J shed 2 bases, with 6 bases lying between them.

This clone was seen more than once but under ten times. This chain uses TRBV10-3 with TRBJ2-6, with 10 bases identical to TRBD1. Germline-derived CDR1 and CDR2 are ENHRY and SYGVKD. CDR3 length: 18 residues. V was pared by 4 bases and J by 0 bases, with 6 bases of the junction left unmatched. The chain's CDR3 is CAISVGTGVISGANVLTF. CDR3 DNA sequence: TGTGCCATCAGTGTCGGGACAGGGGTGATCTCTGGGGCCAACGTCCTGACTTTC.

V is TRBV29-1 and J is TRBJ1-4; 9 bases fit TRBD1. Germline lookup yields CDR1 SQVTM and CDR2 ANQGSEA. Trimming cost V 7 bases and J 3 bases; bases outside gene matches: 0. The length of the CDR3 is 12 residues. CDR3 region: CSGQGANEKLFF. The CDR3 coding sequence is TGCAGCGGACAGGGGGCTAATGAAAAACTGTTTTTT.

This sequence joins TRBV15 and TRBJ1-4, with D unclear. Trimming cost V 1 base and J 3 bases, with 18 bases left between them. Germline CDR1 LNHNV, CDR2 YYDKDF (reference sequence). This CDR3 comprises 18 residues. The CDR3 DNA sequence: TGTGCCACCAGCAGAGTTTCTAGGACCTCGAGGGCTAATGAAAAACTGTTTTTT. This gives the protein CATSRVSRTSRANEKLFF.

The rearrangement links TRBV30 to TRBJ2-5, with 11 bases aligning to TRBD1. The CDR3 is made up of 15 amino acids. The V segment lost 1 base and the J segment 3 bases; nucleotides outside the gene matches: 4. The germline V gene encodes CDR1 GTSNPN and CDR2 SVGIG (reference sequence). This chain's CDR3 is CAWSGTGGLKETQYF. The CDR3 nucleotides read TGTGCCTGGAGTGGGACAGGGGGCCTGAAAGAGACCCAGTACTTC. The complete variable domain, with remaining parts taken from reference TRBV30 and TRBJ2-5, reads SQTIHQWPATLVQPVGSPLSLECTVEGTSNPNLYWYRQAAGRGLQLLFYSVGIGQISSEVPQNLSASRPQDRQFILSSKKLLLSDSGFYLCAWSGTGGLKETQYFGPGTRLLVL.

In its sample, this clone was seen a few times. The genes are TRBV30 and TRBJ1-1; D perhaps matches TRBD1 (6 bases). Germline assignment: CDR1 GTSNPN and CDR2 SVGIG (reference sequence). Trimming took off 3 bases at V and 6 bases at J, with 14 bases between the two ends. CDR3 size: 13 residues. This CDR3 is CAWSRGGGAEAFF. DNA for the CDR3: TGTGCCTGGAGCAGAGGGGGAGGTGCTGAAGCTTTCTTT.

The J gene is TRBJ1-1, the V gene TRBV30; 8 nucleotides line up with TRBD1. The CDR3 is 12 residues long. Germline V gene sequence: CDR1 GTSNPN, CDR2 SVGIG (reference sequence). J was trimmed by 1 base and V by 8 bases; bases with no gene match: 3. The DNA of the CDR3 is TGTGCCGGAGACAGGGGGAACACTGAAGCTTTCTTT. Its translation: CAGDRGNTEAFF.

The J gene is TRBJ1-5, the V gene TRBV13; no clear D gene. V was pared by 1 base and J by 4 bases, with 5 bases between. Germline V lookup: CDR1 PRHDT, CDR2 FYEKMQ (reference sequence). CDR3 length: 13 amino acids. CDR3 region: CASSLEPNQPQHF. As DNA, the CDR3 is TGTGCCAGCAGCTTAGAACCGAATCAGCCCCAGCATTTT.

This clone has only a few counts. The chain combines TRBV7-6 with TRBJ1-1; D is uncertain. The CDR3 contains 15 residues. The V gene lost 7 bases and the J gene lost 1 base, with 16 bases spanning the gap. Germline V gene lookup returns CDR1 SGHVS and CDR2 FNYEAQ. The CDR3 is CASTAFRGRNTEAFF. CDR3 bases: TGTGCCAGCACCGCCTTTCGGGGTAGGAACACTGAAGCTTTCTTT.

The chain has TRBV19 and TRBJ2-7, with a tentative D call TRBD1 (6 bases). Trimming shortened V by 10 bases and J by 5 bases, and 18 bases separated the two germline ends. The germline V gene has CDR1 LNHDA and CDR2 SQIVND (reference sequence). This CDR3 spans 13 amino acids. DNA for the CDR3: TGTGCCACTACAGGGCTTAACGGCAACGAGCAGTACTTC. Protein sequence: CATTGLNGNEQYF.

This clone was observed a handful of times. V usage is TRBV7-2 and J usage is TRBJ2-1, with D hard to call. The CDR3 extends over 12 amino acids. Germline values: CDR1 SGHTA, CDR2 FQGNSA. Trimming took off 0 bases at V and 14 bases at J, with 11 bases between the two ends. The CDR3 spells CASSLAGLGEFF. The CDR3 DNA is TGTGCCAGCAGCTTAGCAGGGTTAGGCGAGTTCTTC.

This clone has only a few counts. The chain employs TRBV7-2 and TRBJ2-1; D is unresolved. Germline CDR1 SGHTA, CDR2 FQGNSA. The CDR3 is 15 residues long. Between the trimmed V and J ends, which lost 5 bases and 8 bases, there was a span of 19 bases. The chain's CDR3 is CASSPKVGRIDEQFF. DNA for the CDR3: TGTGCCAGCAGCCCCAAGGTAGGGCGGATCGATGAGCAGTTCTTC.